This T cell receptor (beta chain) was recovered during a study of cytomegalovirus exposure and HLA in healthy donors. Regarding this clone: Its specificity is not known.

Study-level results: The study designated roughly 160 TCR beta chains cytomegalovirus-associated. Subsequent analysis found a tendency for first-cohort TCR clusters to co-occur within the 120 or so validation repertoires.

Assay used: immunoSEQ multiplex PCR; TCRdb lists only in-frame clones, some missing. Among 140,000 to 150,000 clones listed, approximately 88% were seen once. Deletions cut 4 bases from V and 0 bases from J, with 10 bases between. CDR1 is MDHEN, CDR2 SYDVKM, per germline. This CDR3 comprises 15 residues. The sequenced material came from PBMCs. The V gene is TRBV28, the J gene TRBJ2-1, with TRBD1 as a possible D gene (6 bases). This TCR came from a man aged 18 to 29 in good health and CMV-seropositive. CDR3 sequence reads: CASSYLRGSYNEQFF. The DNA of the CDR3 is TGTGCCAGCAGTTACCTCAGGGGCTCCTACAATGAGCAGTTCTTC.